A single sample is the source of the 27 T cell receptor beta chains below, sequenced in a study of spatial heterogeneity in lung cancer. Time point described: blood at routine non-recurrence follow-up after resection. TCRdb independently ran MiXCR on the 5' RACE reads; one entry per CDR3 protein. The table shows around 100,000 distinct CDR3 sequences, with about 10% occurring only once. The specimen comprised PBMCs, sampled at follow-up. All receptors derive from a female donor with early-stage non-small cell lung cancer.

This clonotype was picked up a small number of times. V is TRBV9 and J is TRBJ2-1; D is unresolved. The CDR3 has 15 residues. Germline V gene data show CDR1 as SGDLS and CDR2 as YYNGEE. The V and J ends lost 0 bases and 2 bases respectively, with 9 bases between them. The CDR3 nucleotides read TGTGCCAGCAGCGTAGCCACGAGCCCCTACAATGAGCAGTTCTTC. Its protein is CASSVATSPYNEQFF.

This clonotype was counted many times. The gene calls are TRBV28 and TRBJ2-2, with TRBD1 matching over 7 bases. The CDR3 consists of 14 residues. Germline V gives CDR1 MDHEN, CDR2 SYDVKM. V shed 7 bases and J 2 bases; nucleotides not matched to a gene: 4. The CDR3 sequence: CASKGQVNTGELFF. CDR3 sequence (DNA): TGTGCCAGCAAAGGACAGGTCAACACCGGGGAGCTGTTTTTT. Supplemented by reference TRBV28 and TRBJ2-2, the full variable domain reads DVKVTQSSRYLVKRTGEKVFLECVQDMDHENMFWYRQDPGLGLRLIYFSYDVKMKEKGDIPEGYSVSREKKERFSLILESASTNQTSMYLCASKGQVNTGELFFGEGSRLTVL.

This clonotype has ten or more counts. The J gene is TRBJ2-5, the V gene TRBV27; no firm D call. The CDR3 consists of 13 residues. Trimming took 4 bases from V and 5 from J, leaving 11 bases between them. Germline CDR1 reads MNHEY; CDR2 reads SMNVEV (reference sequence). The CDR3 region is CASSSPSRETQYF. DNA for the CDR3: TGTGCCAGCAGTTCCCCCTCTCGGGAGACCCAGTACTTC.

DNA of the CDR3: TGTGCCAGCAGCTCGGCTCACCGGACTAGCACAGATACGCAGTATTTT. The encoded protein is CASSSAHRTSTDTQYF. The chain employs TRBV7-9 and TRBJ2-3; perhaps TRBD2 as D (5 bases). Trimming left V 4 bases short and J 0 bases short, with 14 bases between. CDR1 and CDR2 (germline): SEHNR, FQNEAQ (reference sequence). The CDR3 spans 16 residues.

Concerning this clonotype: An end of the junction differs from the germline gene, which may be a read error. The V and J genes are TRBV5-1 and TRBJ2-2, with D perhaps matching TRBD2 (5 bases). The CDR3 has 14 residues. From germline, CDR1 is SGHRS and CDR2 YFSETQ. The CDR3, as DNA: TGCGCCAACAGCGAACTAGTTGACGCCGGGGAGCTGTTTTTT. Translation gives CANSELVDAGELFF. Complete variable domain (other parts from reference TRBV5-1 and TRBJ2-2): KAGVTQTPRYLIKTRGQQVTLSCSPISGHRSVSWYQQTPGQGLQFLFEYFSETQRNKGNFPGRFSGRQFSNSRSEMNVSTLELGDSALYLCANSELVDAGELFFGEGSRLTVL.

V and J are TRBV7-3 and TRBJ2-1; 10 nucleotides line up with TRBD2. Germline V gene sequence: CDR1 SGHTA, CDR2 FQGTGA. V was pared by 4 bases and J by 3 bases, with 3 bases of the junction left unmatched. The CDR3 runs to 15 residues. The DNA for the CDR3 is TGTGCCAGCAGCTCAACTAGCGGGATCTACAATGAGCAGTTCTTC. This codes for CASSSTSGIYNEQFF.

The rearrangement links TRBV10-1 to TRBJ2-5; unclear D gene. CDR1 and CDR2 from the germline V gene are WNHNN and SYGVQD (reference sequence). This CDR3 has 15 residues. V lost 3 bases to trimming and J lost 4 bases, with 15 bases between them. As DNA, the CDR3 is TGCGCCAGCAGTGACGGTGACACCCTGAGAGAGACCCAGTACTTC. Residues: CASSDGDTLRETQYF.

The CDR3 DNA is TGCAGTGCCAGCCAAACCCCGAGACAGGGAGACTATGGCTACACCTTC. The encoded protein is CSASQTPRQGDYGYTF. The V and J genes are TRBV20-1 and TRBJ1-2; TRBD1 agrees at 7 bases. CDR3 size: 16 residues. The V segment lost 6 bases and the J segment 3 bases; nucleotides outside the gene matches: 16. Germline CDR1 DFQATT, CDR2 SNEGSKA (reference sequence).

The DNA for the CDR3 is TGTGCCAGCAGCTTAGTAAACTATGGCTACACCTTC. Translated: CASSLVNYGYTF. This chain links TRBV7-2 with TRBJ1-2; D is unresolved. V lost 1 base and J 2 bases, leaving 2 bases between the germline ends. Germline values: CDR1 SGHTA, CDR2 FQGNSA. The CDR3 runs to 12 residues.

This clonotype has ten or more counts. The chain employs TRBV11-2 and TRBJ2-3; 9 bases map to TRBD2. The CDR3 is made up of 17 amino acids. Germline CDR1 is SGHAT and CDR2 is FQNNGV. After removal of 3 bases from V and 4 bases from J, the junction contained 11 bases not matched to a gene. The CDR3 reads CASSLGTAGGPSDTQYF. CDR3 DNA: TGTGCCAGCAGCTTGGGGACGGCGGGAGGGCCATCAGATACGCAGTATTTT.

This clonotype was seen a few times. The chain employs TRBV28 and TRBJ2-4, with D unresolved. The CDR3 covers 14 residues. The germline V gene encodes CDR1 MDHEN and CDR2 SYDVKM. Between the trimmed V and J ends, which lost 2 bases and 10 bases, there was a span of 15 bases. The CDR3 reads CASSLPPAGLIQYF. The DNA for the CDR3 is TGTGCCAGCAGTTTACCCCCGGCAGGTTTGATTCAGTACTTC.

This clonotype was seen ten or more times. The J gene is TRBJ2-1, the V gene TRBV28; tentatively, D is TRBD2 (6 bases). Trimming removed 3 bases at V and 0 bases at J, with 9 bases between. Per the germline V gene, CDR1 is MDHEN and CDR2 is SYDVKM. The CDR3 extends over 15 amino acids. This chain's CDR3 is CASSLAGSSYNEQFF. The CDR3 DNA reads as TGTGCCAGCAGTTTGGCGGGGAGCTCCTACAATGAGCAGTTCTTC. The full variable domain, with the rest looked up from reference TRBV28 and TRBJ2-1, is DVKVTQSSRYLVKRTGEKVFLECVQDMDHENMFWYRQDPGLGLRLIYFSYDVKMKEKGDIPEGYSVSREKKERFSLILESASTNQTSMYLCASSLAGSSYNEQFFGPGTRLTVL.

This clonotype was detected ten times or more. The V gene is TRBV5-1, the J gene TRBJ2-3, with 10 positions matching TRBD2. The CDR3 totals 17 residues. Germline CDR1 is SGHRS and CDR2 is YFSETQ. Trimming cost V 0 bases and J 3 bases; bases outside gene matches: 7. DNA for the CDR3: TGCGCCAGCAGCTTGGGTGCTAGCGGGAGTGGAACAGATACGCAGTATTTT. It specifies CASSLGASGSGTDTQYF.

The chain has TRBV28 and TRBJ2-7; no reliable D call. The V gene lost 5 bases and the J gene lost 2 bases, with 10 bases spanning the gap. The CDR3 covers 13 residues. Germline V gene sequence: CDR1 MDHEN, CDR2 SYDVKM. Here the CDR3 DNA reads TGTGCCAGCAGTCCAGGACGGGCCTACGAGCAGTACGTC. Translation: CASSPGRAYEQYV.

Many counts were recorded for this clonotype. The chain links TRBV3-1 to TRBJ2-1; 10 bases map to TRBD2. The CDR3 loop spans 12 amino acids. Trimming cost V 10 bases and J 9 bases; bases outside gene matches: 6. Looked up from germline, CDR1 is LGHDT and CDR2 is YNNKEL (reference sequence). The CDR3 region has the DNA TGTGCCACCACAGAGCGGGAGGGTGAGCAGTTCTTC. Translating it yields CATTEREGEQFF.

This clonotype was recorded a few times. This chain connects TRBV3-1 to TRBJ1-1; TRBD1 is a possible D gene (5 bases). V gave up 0 bases and J gave up 1 base, with 18 bases separating them. Germline values: CDR1 LGHDT, CDR2 YNNKEL (reference sequence). This CDR3 has 18 amino acids. The CDR3 DNA sequence: TGTGCCAGCAGCCAAGATCCCCGGACATCAAGTTGGAACACTGAAGCTTTCTTT. Protein product: CASSQDPRTSSWNTEAFF. Filled out from reference TRBV3-1 and TRBJ1-1, the complete variable domain reads DTAVSQTPKYLVTQMGNDKSIKCEQNLGHDTMYWYKQDSKKFLKIMFSYNNKELIINETVPNRFSPKSPDKAHLNLHINSLELGDSAVYFCASSQDPRTSSWNTEAFFGQGTRLTVV.

Many counts were recorded for this clonotype. J is TRBJ1-1 and V is TRBV20-1, with a possible D match to TRBD1 (5 bases). CDR1 is DFQATT and CDR2 is SNEGSKA in the germline V gene (reference sequence). The CDR3 spans 14 residues. Trimming cost V 4 bases and J 2 bases, with 14 bases left between them. CDR3 in DNA: TGCAGTGCTACCCTCGACGGGGCAAACACTGAAGCTTTCTTT. The encoded protein is CSATLDGANTEAFF.

The J gene is TRBJ2-7, the V gene TRBV29-1; D is unclear. This CDR3 contains 11 residues. Germline lookup yields CDR1 SQVTM and CDR2 ANQGSEA. The V end lost 2 bases, the J end lost 6 bases, and 8 bases lay between the germline ends. This chain's CDR3 is CSVEQVGEQYF. Written as DNA, the CDR3 is TGCAGCGTTGAACAGGTGGGCGAGCAGTACTTC.

The rearrangement links TRBV29-1 to TRBJ2-1, with TRBD2 identical over 16 bases. CDR1 is SQVTM, CDR2 ANQGSEA, per germline. Germline trimming cut 7 bases from V and 9 bases from J; bases unmatched to any gene: 9. This CDR3 is 15 amino acids long. The DNA of the CDR3 is TGCAGCGGCGGGCCGGGACTAGCGGGAGGGGGTGAGCAGTTCTTC. This encodes CSGGPGLAGGGEQFF.

This clonotype was found many times. The V gene is TRBV20-1, the J gene TRBJ1-2, with D hard to call. V was cut by 5 bases and J by 4 bases, with 11 bases left in between. In germline, CDR1 is DFQATT, CDR2 SNEGSKA (reference sequence). The CDR3 extends over 12 amino acids. The DNA of the CDR3 is TGCAGTGCTGTTCGGGTATTCTATGGCTACACCTTC. Protein: CSAVRVFYGYTF.

The chain uses TRBV5-1 and TRBJ2-2, with unresolved D. The CDR3 spans 16 residues. Trimming took off 6 bases at V and 1 base at J, with 16 bases between the two ends. The germline V gene encodes CDR1 SGHRS and CDR2 YFSETQ. The CDR3 reads CASTPTTLGNTGELFF. CDR3 coding DNA: TGCGCCAGCACCCCCACGACCCTCGGGAACACCGGGGAGCTGTTTTTT.

The CDR3, as DNA: TGTGCCAGCACCCGGACTAGCGGGAGGGCCTCGAATGAGCAGTTCTTC. Residues: CASTRTSGRASNEQFF. The chain employs TRBV6-6 and TRBJ2-1, with 15 bases that match TRBD2. This CDR3 spans 16 amino acids. V shed 7 bases and J 7 bases; nucleotides not matched to a gene: 8. Germline V gene sequence: CDR1 MNHNY, CDR2 SVGAGI (reference sequence).

This clonotype was counted between two and nine times. The V gene is TRBV15, the J gene TRBJ2-1; TRBD2 aligns across 12 bases. The germline V gene encodes CDR1 LNHNV and CDR2 YYDKDF (reference sequence). V shed 3 bases and J 0 bases; nucleotides not matched to a gene: 6. The CDR3 length is 18 residues. The CDR3, as DNA: TGTGCCACCAGCAGGACTAGCGGGAGTCTGAGCTCCTACAATGAGCAGTTCTTC. It yields the protein CATSRTSGSLSSYNEQFF.

This clonotype was counted ten times or more. The rearrangement joins TRBV29-1 to TRBJ2-3; the match to TRBD1 covers 11 bases. Germline values: CDR1 SQVTM, CDR2 ANQGSEA. The ends lost 6 bases at V and 5 bases at J; junction bases unmatched: 4. This CDR3 comprises 13 residues. CDR3 sequence: CSVRTGGEDTQYF. CDR3 DNA sequence: TGCAGCGTCCGGACAGGGGGCGAAGATACGCAGTATTTT.

This clonotype was detected only a few times. This chain connects TRBV6-2 or TRBV6-3 to TRBJ2-7; 8 bases are a match to TRBD1. The CDR3 is made up of 14 amino acids. The ends lost 5 bases at V and 3 bases at J; junction bases unmatched: 6. The germline V gene encodes CDR1 MNHEY and CDR2 SVGEGT. The CDR3 spells CASSGTGRGYEQYV. Written as DNA, the CDR3 is TGTGCCAGCAGTGGGACAGGTAGGGGCTACGAGCAGTACGTC.

This clonotype showed up many times. V and J are TRBV29-1 and TRBJ2-4, with a weak D call TRBD1 (5 bases). In germline, CDR1 is SQVTM, CDR2 ANQGSEA. The CDR3 sequence is 13 residues long. V dropped 7 bases and J dropped 1 base, with 11 bases sitting between them. CDR3 sequence (DNA): TGCAGCGGCACAGGAACGGCCAAAAACATTCAGTACTTC. Translated, it gives CSGTGTAKNIQYF. The variable domain in full, with the rest retrieved from reference TRBV29-1 and TRBJ2-4, is SAVISQKPSRDICQRGTSLTIQCQVDSQVTMMFWYRQQPGQSLTLIATANQGSEATYESGFVIDKFPISRPNLTFSTLTVSNMSPEDSSIYLCSGTGTAKNIQYFGAGTRLSVL.

The chain carries TRBV18 and TRBJ2-5, with a possible D match to TRBD2 (6 bases). The CDR3 has 16 residues. CDR1 and CDR2 (germline): KGHSH, LQKENI. Trimming cost V 2 bases and J 4 bases, with 17 bases left between them. The CDR3 here is CASSPGIGGRRETQYF. In DNA form, the CDR3 reads TGTGCCAGCTCACCAGGAATTGGTGGGAGGAGAGAGACCCAGTACTTC.